This T cell receptor beta chain was captured by sequencing in a study of glioma-infiltrating T cells. Study at large: About a million peripheral T cells were targeted at roughly 4.5- to 10-fold coverage.

Amplification of TCR alpha and beta CDR3 regions from RNA used iRepertoire nested multiplex PCR. TCRdb redid the calling of the multiplex PCR reads with MiXCR, one entry per CDR3 protein. The sample has fewer than 500,000 distinct CDR3 sequences, about 40% seen once; the top ten hold about 12%. V was cut by 3 bases and J by 6 bases, with 17 bases left in between. Looked up from germline, CDR1 is MGHDK and CDR2 is SYGVNS. The CDR3 length is 15 residues. Study-level points and caveats: Above-expected tissue-blood divergence occurred in all gliomas, most in low-grade ones. Only very few CDR3 sequences appeared in both tissue and blood.

As concerns this clonotype: The antigen remains undetermined. A much larger clone lies a single base off, so this may be a read error.

This TCR was sampled from a human donor with low-grade glioma or glioblastoma, undergoing nonglioma brain surgery, or in good health (not recorded which). This chain uses TRBV25-1 with TRBJ1-1; possible D gene TRBD1, 5 bases. Material for sequencing was glioma tissue, nonneoplastic brain tissue, or PBMCs (not recorded which). CDR3 sequence: CASSEPGKGFAEAFF. The CDR3, as DNA: TGTGCCAGCAGTGAGCCGGGAAAGGGGTTCGCTGAAGCTTTCTTT.